This T cell receptor beta chain was captured by sequencing in a study of shared clonotypes between healthy human individuals. Study summary: Plates per donor: three CD4 naive, three CD4 memory, two CD8 naive, one CD8 memory.

Notes on this clone: Its cognate antigen is unknown.

CD45RO-negative CD8 cells positively selected for CCR7 made up the naive population, which excluded terminally differentiated effector memory CD45RA+ cells. Sequencing used immunoSEQ multiplex PCR; TCRdb keeps in-frame clones, though not all of them. The repertoire consists of roughly 600,000 clones, with 95% to 98% occurring once and the leading ten covering 0.3%. The study's findings and limits: It was the non-shared clonotypes that had lower generation probabilities than clonotypes shared by all four donors. It was expected that sequencing depth would affect clonotype sharing among donors.

The V segment lost 3 bases and the J segment 2 bases; nucleotides outside the gene matches: 4. This CDR3 has 15 amino acids. Germline CDR1 reads SQVTM; CDR2 reads ANQGSEA. The chain couples TRBV29-1 to TRBJ2-7; the match to TRBD2 covers 13 bases. Sequences were obtained from naive CD8+ T cells sorted from blood. The receptor was isolated from a man aged 25 to 45 in good health. The CDR3 here is CSVDWGLAGTYEQYF. CDR3 DNA: TGCAGCGTTGATTGGGGACTAGCGGGGACCTACGAGCAGTACTTC.